The 12 T cell receptor beta chains below all came from one sample that was sequenced in a study of blood T cell repertoires in COVID-19. This table comes from immunoSEQ multiplex PCR, and its TCRdb copy is limited to in-frame clones, with some not included. The table includes more than 50,000 clones, 73% detected once. Material for sequencing was peripheral blood. The receptors were gathered from a woman in her seventies with acute or convalescent COVID-19.

The chain uses TRBV5-4 and TRBJ1-3; no reliable D call. The V and J ends lost 2 bases and 4 bases respectively, with 13 bases between them. The CDR3 is 15 amino acids. Germline assignment: CDR1 SGHNT and CDR2 YYREEE (reference sequence). The CDR3 DNA is TGTGCCAGCAGCTTCGGAGGGCTAGGGGGAAACACCATATATTTT. It codes for CASSFGGLGGNTIYF.

V gene TRBV29-1 combines with J gene TRBJ2-1, with a tentative D call TRBD2 (7 bases). The CDR3 length is 15 residues. V lost 5 bases and J lost 9, with 23 bases in between. CDR1 and CDR2 (germline): SQVTM, ANQGSEA. The CDR3 loop reads CSVTLGLGGGSEQFF. Written as DNA, the CDR3 is TGCAGCGTTACTCTTGGGCTAGGGGGGGGTAGTGAGCAGTTCTTC.

This sequence joins TRBV7-3 and TRBJ2-3; perhaps TRBD2 as D (5 bases). CDR1 and CDR2 from the germline V gene are SGHTA and FQGTGA. V was trimmed by 4 bases and J by 1 base, leaving 12 bases between them. This CDR3 is 15 amino acids long. In DNA, the CDR3 is TGTGCCAGCAGCTCCGCGCTCGGGGGCACAGATACGCAGTATTTT. Residues: CASSSALGGTDTQYF.

This chain uses TRBV11-3 with TRBJ2-7, with 9 nucleotides matching TRBD1. The CDR3 loop spans 12 amino acids. The V gene's germline CDR1 is SGHNT and CDR2 YENEEA. V was pared by 5 bases and J by 7 bases, with 3 bases of the junction left unmatched. The CDR3 bases are TGTGCCAGCAGCCCTGGACAGGGGGAGCAGTACTTC. Translation: CASSPGQGEQYF.

This clone was detected only a few times. The chain recombines TRBV10-3 with TRBJ2-7, with D maybe TRBD1 (5 bases). Germline V gene data show CDR1 as ENHRY and CDR2 as SYGVKD. The CDR3 totals 16 residues. The germline V and J ends were trimmed by 3 bases and 5 bases, with 20 bases remaining between them. CDR3 residues: CAISDSTGQGSDEQYV. CDR3 DNA sequence: TGTGCCATCAGTGACAGCACAGGACAAGGATCCGACGAGCAGTACGTC.

This chain uses TRBV7-9 with TRBJ1-2; the match to TRBD1 covers 7 bases. The CDR3 consists of 13 residues. The junction had 2 bases not matched to a gene; V was cut back by 5 bases and J by 2 bases. The germline V gene has CDR1 SEHNR and CDR2 FQNEAQ (reference sequence). The CDR3 sequence is CASSRGQNYGYTF. The DNA of the CDR3 is TGTGCCAGCAGCCGGGGACAGAACTATGGCTACACCTTC.

This sequence joins TRBV7-9 and TRBJ2-5; 12 bases map to TRBD2. Trimming took 3 bases from V and 4 from J; bases not matched to a gene: 9. Germline V CDR1 and CDR2: SEHNR, FQNEAQ (reference sequence). The CDR3 sequence is 17 residues long. The CDR3 loop reads CASSFKTSGGPRETQYF. Written as DNA, the CDR3 is TGTGCCAGCAGCTTCAAGACTAGCGGGGGCCCTAGAGAGACCCAGTACTTC.

The rearrangement joins TRBV29-1 to TRBJ2-5, with 13 bases aligning to TRBD2. CDR1 is SQVTM and CDR2 is ANQGSEA in the germline V gene. Trimming removed 3 bases from V and 2 bases from J; junction bases left unmatched: 12. The CDR3 has 18 residues. CDR3 coding DNA: TGCAGCGTTGAGGGAAGGACTAGCGGGGGCCTAAGTCAAGAGACCCAGTACTTC. The encoded protein is CSVEGRTSGGLSQETQYF. Supplemented by reference TRBV29-1 and TRBJ2-5, the full variable domain reads SAVISQKPSRDICQRGTSLTIQCQVDSQVTMMFWYRQQPGQSLTLIATANQGSEATYESGFVIDKFPISRPNLTFSTLTVSNMSPEDSSIYLCSVEGRTSGGLSQETQYFGPGTRLLVL.

The gene calls are TRBV24-1 and TRBJ2-5; possibly TRBD2 for D (6 bases). Deletions cut 4 bases from V and 6 bases from J, with 8 bases between. Germline V CDR1 and CDR2: KGHDR, SFDVKD. The CDR3 has 12 residues. The DNA for the CDR3 is TGTGCCACCAGTGAGGGAGGAAAGACCCAGTACTTC. This sequence encodes CATSEGGKTQYF.

The J gene is TRBJ1-2, the V gene TRBV6-2 or TRBV6-3; D perhaps matches TRBD1 (5 bases). Trimming left V 2 bases short and J 0 bases short, with 10 bases between. The CDR3 has 15 residues. Germline V gene sequence: CDR1 MNHEY, CDR2 SVGEGT. CDR3: CASSYSGRANYGYTF. The CDR3 bases are TGTGCCAGCAGTTACAGTGGCAGGGCTAACTATGGCTACACCTTC.

This clone occurred a few times. The V gene is TRBV2, the J gene TRBJ2-7, with a weak D call TRBD1 (5 bases). The germline V gene encodes CDR1 SNHLY and CDR2 FYNNEI. The V and J ends lost 5 bases and 3 bases respectively, with 23 bases between them. The CDR3 totals 17 residues. The CDR3: CASSPGQGRRIRYEQYF. The CDR3 DNA reads TGTGCCAGCAGTCCTGGTCAGGGTCGTAGGATCCGCTACGAGCAGTACTTC.

This clone was recorded a few times. This chain connects TRBV7-9 to TRBJ1-2, with D unresolved. Trimming took 4 bases from V and 4 from J, leaving 16 bases between them. Germline assignment: CDR1 SEHNR and CDR2 FQNEAQ (reference sequence). CDR3 length: 15 amino acids. CDR3 in amino acids: CASSSPLAATYGYTF. The CDR3 DNA sequence: TGTGCCAGCAGCTCCCCTTTGGCGGCAACCTATGGCTACACCTTC.